Each of the 7 T cell receptor beta chains below was sequenced from the same sample in a study of T cell responses to AZD1222 COVID-19 vaccine. Sequencing used immunoSEQ multiplex PCR; TCRdb keeps in-frame clones, though not all of them. The sample includes 150,000 or so clones, approximately 94% of them seen just once. Material: peripheral blood, obtained on day 0 of AZD1222 vaccination. The receptor source for this set is an adult in good health.

The chain uses TRBV9 and TRBJ2-5; 9 bases fit TRBD2. Per the germline V gene, CDR1 is SGDLS and CDR2 is YYNGEE. This CDR3 has 15 residues. V lost 2 bases to trimming and J lost 3 bases; unmatched junction nucleotides: 5. The CDR3 DNA follows: TGTGCCAGCAGCGTTAGCGGGGGTTCCAAAGAGACCCAGTACTTC. This translates into CASSVSGGSKETQYF.

CDR3 DNA: TGTGCCAGCAGTGCGAACACCTTC. Its translation: CASSANTF. The genes are TRBV2 and TRBJ1-2, with no clear D. V lost 4 bases and J lost 12, with 3 bases in between. The CDR3 is made up of 8 amino acids. CDR1 SNHLY and CDR2 FYNNEI come from the germline V gene.

The gene calls are TRBV19 and TRBJ2-7; D is perhaps TRBD1 (5 bases). This CDR3 has 14 residues. V was pared by 4 bases and J by 1 base, with 11 bases between. The germline CDR1 and CDR2 sequences are LNHDA and SQIVND (reference sequence). Written as DNA, the CDR3 is TGTGCCAGTAGTAGGCAGGGAATTTCCTACGAGCAGTACTTC. Translating gives CASSRQGISYEQYF.

The V gene is TRBV10-3, the J gene TRBJ1-1; D remains unclear. The CDR3 loop spans 15 amino acids. Germline V gene sequence: CDR1 ENHRY, CDR2 SYGVKD. Trimming stripped 4 bases from V and 0 bases from J, with 12 bases between. The CDR3: CAISAFGTMNTEAFF. CDR3 in DNA: TGTGCCATCAGTGCATTCGGAACGATGAACACTGAAGCTTTCTTT.

The rearrangement joins TRBV2 to TRBJ1-1; perhaps TRBD1 as D (5 bases). V dropped 8 bases and J dropped 4 bases, with 14 bases sitting between them. The germline V gene has CDR1 SNHLY and CDR2 FYNNEI. The CDR3 is 13 amino acids. In DNA, the CDR3 is TGTGCCAGCCCGAGGGGCTTGGCCACTGAAGCTTTCTTT. It is translated as CASPRGLATEAFF.

The chain links TRBV20-1 to TRBJ1-4, with D hard to call. Germline assignment: CDR1 DFQATT and CDR2 SNEGSKA (reference sequence). Trimming removed 2 bases from V and 8 bases from J, with 3 bases in between. This CDR3 comprises 10 residues. In DNA form, the CDR3 reads TGCAGTGCTAGACTAGAAAAACTGTTTTTT. This encodes CSARLEKLFF.

This rearrangement joins TRBV18 to TRBJ1-3; weak D call: TRBD1 (5 bases). This CDR3 is built from 16 residues. Germline loops: CDR1 KGHSH, CDR2 LQKENI. V was clipped by 1 base and J by 2 bases, with 12 bases between them. The CDR3 spells CASSPQGIGPGNTIYF. The CDR3 region has the DNA TGTGCCAGCTCACCACAGGGGATTGGGCCTGGAAACACCATATATTTT. Complete variable domain (other parts from reference TRBV18 and TRBJ1-3): NAGVMQNPRHLVRRRGQEARLRCSPMKGHSHVYWYRQLPEEGLKFMVYLQKENIIDESGMPKERFSAEFPKEGPSILRIQQVVRGDSAAYFCASSPQGIGPGNTIYFGEGSWLTVV.